This TCR beta chain came from a study of blood T cell repertoires in COVID-19. Study overall: Some COVID-19 samples were acute and others convalescent; all came from the United States, Italy and Spain.

Authors' methods: How many nucleated cells were present was estimated from reference gene primer amplification. Generated by immunoSEQ multiplex PCR, the TCRdb table keeps only in-frame clones and is missing some. V, J and clone size reflect that table, while D and trimming were determined from the DNA. The sample includes some 320,000 clones, about 87% of them seen just once. Cohorts were assigned according to the clinical history that participants reported. CDR1 and CDR2 (germline): SGDLS, YYNGEE. After removal of 3 bases from V and 7 bases from J, the junction contained 1 base not matched to a gene. This CDR3 comprises 13 residues.

The clonotype was recovered from a woman under 40 who had recovered from COVID-19. This chain joins TRBV9 and TRBJ1-6, with 7 positions matching TRBD1. Sequencing was performed on PBMCs or T cells enriched from blood (not recorded which). CDR3 DNA: TGTGCCAGCAGCGCGACAGGGAATTCACCCCTCCACTTT. It encodes CASSATGNSPLHF. The complete variable domain, with remaining parts taken from reference TRBV9 and TRBJ1-6, reads DSGVTQTPKHLITATGQRVTLRCSPRSGDLSVYWYQQSLDQGLQFLIQYYNGEERAKGNILERFSAQQFPDLHSELNLSSLELGDSALYFCASSATGNSPLHFGNGTRLTVT.